This TCR beta chain was recovered during a study of T-cell memory formation after mild COVID-19. Findings and limits, study-wide: Pre-infection memory already had some responding clones, implying cross-reactive memory joined.

Constant-segment primers were used for 5'RACE, and the resulting TCR alpha and TCR beta cDNA libraries carried sample barcodes and UMIs. TCRdb used MiXCR to reprocess the 5' RACE reads, holding one entry per CDR3 protein. The data hold fewer than 600,000 distinct CDR3 sequences, with roughly 20% observed a single time. Germline V gene lookup returns CDR1 MNHEY and CDR2 SVGEGT. The ends were cut back, 6 bases at V and 6 bases at J, with 16 bases in the middle. This CDR3 has 14 residues. This clonotype has just a few counts. Its antigen remains unknown. The rearrangement links TRBV6-2 or TRBV6-3 to TRBJ2-3; weak D call: TRBD2 (6 bases). The TCR was taken from an adult woman who had mild COVID-19 (a few samples of this study predate the infection). Cell type and time point are not known. Sequenced sample: PBMCs or a T cell subset sorted from them (not recorded which). CDR3 sequence reads: CASRPPRLGDTQYF. For the CDR3, the DNA is TGTGCCAGCAGACCGCCCAGACTAGGTGATACGCAGTATTTT.